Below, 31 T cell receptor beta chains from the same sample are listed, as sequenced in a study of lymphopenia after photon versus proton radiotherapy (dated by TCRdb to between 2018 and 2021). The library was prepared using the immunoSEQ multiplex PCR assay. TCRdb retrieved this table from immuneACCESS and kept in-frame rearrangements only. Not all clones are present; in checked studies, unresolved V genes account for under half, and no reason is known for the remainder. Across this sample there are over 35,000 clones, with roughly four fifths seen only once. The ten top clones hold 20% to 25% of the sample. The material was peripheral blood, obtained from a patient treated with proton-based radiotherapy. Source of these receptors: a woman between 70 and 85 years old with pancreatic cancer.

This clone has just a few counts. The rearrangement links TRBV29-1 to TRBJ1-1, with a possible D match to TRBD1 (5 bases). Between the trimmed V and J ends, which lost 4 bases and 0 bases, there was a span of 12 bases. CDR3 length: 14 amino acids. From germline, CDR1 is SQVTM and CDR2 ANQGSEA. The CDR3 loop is CSVVRETVNTEAFF. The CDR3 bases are TGCAGCGTTGTCAGGGAGACCGTGAACACTGAAGCTTTCTTT.

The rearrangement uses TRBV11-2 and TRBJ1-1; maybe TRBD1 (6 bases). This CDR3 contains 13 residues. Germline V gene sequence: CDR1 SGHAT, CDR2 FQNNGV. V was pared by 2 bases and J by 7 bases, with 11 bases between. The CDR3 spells CASSLRQANEAFF. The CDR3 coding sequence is TGTGCCAGCAGCTTACGACAGGCCAATGAAGCTTTCTTT.

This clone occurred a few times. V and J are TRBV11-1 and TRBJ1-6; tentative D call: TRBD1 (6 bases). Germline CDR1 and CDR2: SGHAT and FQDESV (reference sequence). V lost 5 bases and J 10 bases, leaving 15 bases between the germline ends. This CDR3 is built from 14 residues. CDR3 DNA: TGTGCCAGCAGCCCATCAGGGGCGGGATCACCCCTCCACTTT. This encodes CASSPSGAGSPLHF.

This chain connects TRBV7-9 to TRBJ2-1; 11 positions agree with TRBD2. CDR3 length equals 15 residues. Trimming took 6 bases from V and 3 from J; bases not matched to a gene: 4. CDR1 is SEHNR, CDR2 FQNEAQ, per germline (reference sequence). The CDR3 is CASSRLAGLYNEQFF. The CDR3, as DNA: TGTGCCAGCAGTCGACTAGCGGGACTCTACAATGAGCAGTTCTTC.

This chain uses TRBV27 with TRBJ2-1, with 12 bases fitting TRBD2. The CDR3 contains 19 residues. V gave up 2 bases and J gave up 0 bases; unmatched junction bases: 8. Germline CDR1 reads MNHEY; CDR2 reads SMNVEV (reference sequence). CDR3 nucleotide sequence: TGTGCCAGCAGTTTAAGGTCTCTAGCGGGAGGGGACTCCTACAATGAGCAGTTCTTC. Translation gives CASSLRSLAGGDSYNEQFF.

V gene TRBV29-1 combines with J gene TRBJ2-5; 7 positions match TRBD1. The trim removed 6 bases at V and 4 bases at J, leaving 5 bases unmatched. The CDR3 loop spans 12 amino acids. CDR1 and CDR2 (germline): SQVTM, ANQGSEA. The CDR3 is CSVAGTAETQYF. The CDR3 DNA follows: TGCAGCGTGGCCGGGACAGCAGAGACCCAGTACTTC. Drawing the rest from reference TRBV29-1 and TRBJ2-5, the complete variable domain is SAVISQKPSRDICQRGTSLTIQCQVDSQVTMMFWYRQQPGQSLTLIATANQGSEATYESGFVIDKFPISRPNLTFSTLTVSNMSPEDSSIYLCSVAGTAETQYFGPGTRLLVL.

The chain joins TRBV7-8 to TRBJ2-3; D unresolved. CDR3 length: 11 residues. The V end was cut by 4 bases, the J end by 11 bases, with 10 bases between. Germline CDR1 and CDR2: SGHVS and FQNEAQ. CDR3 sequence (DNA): TGTGCCAGCAGCTCGACGGCCCGGCAGTATTTT. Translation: CASSSTARQYF.

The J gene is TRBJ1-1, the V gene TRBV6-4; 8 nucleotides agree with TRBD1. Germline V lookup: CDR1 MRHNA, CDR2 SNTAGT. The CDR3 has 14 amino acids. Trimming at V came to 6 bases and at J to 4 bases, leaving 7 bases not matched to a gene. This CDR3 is CASRIQGGGTEAFF. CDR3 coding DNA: TGTGCCAGCAGAATACAGGGGGGAGGCACTGAAGCTTTCTTT.

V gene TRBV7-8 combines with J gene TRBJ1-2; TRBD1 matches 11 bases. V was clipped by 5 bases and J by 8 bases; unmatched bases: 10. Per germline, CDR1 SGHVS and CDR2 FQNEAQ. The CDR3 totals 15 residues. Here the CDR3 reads CASSISWDRGSGYTF. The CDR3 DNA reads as TGTGCCAGCAGCATATCATGGGACAGGGGGTCCGGCTACACCTTC.

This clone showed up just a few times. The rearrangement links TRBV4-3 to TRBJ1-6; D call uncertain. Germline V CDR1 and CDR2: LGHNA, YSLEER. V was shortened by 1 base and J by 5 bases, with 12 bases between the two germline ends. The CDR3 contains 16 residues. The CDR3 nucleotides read TGCGCCAGCAGCCAAGGGACTACACGAAATAATTCACCCCTCCACTTT. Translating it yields CASSQGTTRNNSPLHF.

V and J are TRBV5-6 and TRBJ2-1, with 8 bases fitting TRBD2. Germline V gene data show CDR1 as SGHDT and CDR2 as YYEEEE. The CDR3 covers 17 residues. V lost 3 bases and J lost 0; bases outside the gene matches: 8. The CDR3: CASSSGGPSGSYNEQFF. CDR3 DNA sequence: TGTGCCAGCAGCTCGGGAGGGCCCTCCGGCTCCTACAATGAGCAGTTCTTC.

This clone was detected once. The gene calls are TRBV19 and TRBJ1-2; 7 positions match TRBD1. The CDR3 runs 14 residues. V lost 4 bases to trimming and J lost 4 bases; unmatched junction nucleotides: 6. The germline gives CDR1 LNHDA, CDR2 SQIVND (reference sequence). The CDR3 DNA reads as TGTGCCAGTAGTAAGGAGGGGGCGCCCTATGGCTACACCTTC. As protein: CASSKEGAPYGYTF.

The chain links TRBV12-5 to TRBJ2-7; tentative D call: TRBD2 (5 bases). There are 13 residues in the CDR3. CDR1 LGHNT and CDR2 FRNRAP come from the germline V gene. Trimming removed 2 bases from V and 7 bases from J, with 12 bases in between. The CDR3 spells CASGLPYSGEQYF. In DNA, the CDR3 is TGTGCTAGTGGTTTGCCCTACTCGGGGGAGCAGTACTTC.

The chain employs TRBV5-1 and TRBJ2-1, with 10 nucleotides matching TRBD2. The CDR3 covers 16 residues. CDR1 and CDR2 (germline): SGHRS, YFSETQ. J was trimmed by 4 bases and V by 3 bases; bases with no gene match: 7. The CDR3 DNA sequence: TGCGCCAGCAGCTCCCTAGGACTAGCGGATTACAATGAGCAGTTCTTC. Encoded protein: CASSSLGLADYNEQFF.

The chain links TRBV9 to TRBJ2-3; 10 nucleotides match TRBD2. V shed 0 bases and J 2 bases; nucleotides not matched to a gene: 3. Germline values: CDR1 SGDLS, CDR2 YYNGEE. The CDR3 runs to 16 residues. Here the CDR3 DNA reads TGTGCCAGCAGCGTAGCACTAGCGGGAACCACAGATACGCAGTATTTT. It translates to CASSVALAGTTDTQYF.

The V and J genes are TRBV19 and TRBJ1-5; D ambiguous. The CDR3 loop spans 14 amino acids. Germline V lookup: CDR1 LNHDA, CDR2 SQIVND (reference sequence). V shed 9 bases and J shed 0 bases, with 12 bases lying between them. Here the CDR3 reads CASRQVHSNQPQHF. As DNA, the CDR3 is TGTGCCAGCAGACAAGTTCATAGCAATCAGCCCCAGCATTTT.

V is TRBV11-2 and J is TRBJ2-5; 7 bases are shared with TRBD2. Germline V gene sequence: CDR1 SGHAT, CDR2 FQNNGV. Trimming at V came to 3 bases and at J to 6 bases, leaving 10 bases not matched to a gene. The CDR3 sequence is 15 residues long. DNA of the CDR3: TGTGCCAGCAGCTTGGTGGTCAGGGAGGGAAAGACCCAGTACTTC. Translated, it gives CASSLVVREGKTQYF.

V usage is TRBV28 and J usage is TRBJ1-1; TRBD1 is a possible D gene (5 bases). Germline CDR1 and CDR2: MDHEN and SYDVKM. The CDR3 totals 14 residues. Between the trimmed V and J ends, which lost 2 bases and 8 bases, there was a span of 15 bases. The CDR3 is CASSLPTDRAEAFF. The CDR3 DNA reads TGTGCCAGCAGTTTACCCACAGACAGAGCCGAAGCTTTCTTT.

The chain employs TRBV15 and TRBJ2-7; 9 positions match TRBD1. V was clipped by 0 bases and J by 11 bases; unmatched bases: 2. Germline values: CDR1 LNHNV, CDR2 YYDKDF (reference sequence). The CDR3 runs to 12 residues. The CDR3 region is CATSRDGTGKYF. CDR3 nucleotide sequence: TGTGCCACCAGCAGAGATGGGACAGGGAAGTACTTC.

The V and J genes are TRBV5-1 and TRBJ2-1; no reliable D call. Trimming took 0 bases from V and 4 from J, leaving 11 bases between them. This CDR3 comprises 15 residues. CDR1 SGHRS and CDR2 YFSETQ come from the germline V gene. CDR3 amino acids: CASSLEGNDYNEQFF. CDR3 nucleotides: TGCGCCAGCAGCTTGGAGGGCAATGATTACAATGAGCAGTTCTTC.

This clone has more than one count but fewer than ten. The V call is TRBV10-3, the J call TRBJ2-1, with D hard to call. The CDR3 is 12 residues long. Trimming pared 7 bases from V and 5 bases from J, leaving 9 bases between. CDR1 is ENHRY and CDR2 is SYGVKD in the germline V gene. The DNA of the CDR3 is TGTGCCATCACCTCACTGAACAATGAGCAGTTCTTC. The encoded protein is CAITSLNNEQFF.

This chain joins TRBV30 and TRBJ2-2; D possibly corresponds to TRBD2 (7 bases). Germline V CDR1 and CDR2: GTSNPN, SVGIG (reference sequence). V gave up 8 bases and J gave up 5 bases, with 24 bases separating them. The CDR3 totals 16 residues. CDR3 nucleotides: TGTGCCCGGAAGACTCGGGGGGCATCCACAACCGGGGAGCTGTTTTTT. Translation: CARKTRGASTTGELFF.

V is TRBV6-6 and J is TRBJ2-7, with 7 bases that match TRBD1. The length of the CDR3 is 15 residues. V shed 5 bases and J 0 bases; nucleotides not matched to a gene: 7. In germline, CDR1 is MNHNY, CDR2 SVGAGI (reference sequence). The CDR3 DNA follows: TGTGCCAGCAGTCATACAGGGGAGAGCTCCTACGAGCAGTACTTC. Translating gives CASSHTGESSYEQYF.

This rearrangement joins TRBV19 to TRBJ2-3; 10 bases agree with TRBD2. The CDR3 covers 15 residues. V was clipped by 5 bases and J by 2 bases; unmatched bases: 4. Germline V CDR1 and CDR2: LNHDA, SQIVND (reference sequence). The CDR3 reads CASSPAGGPTDTQYF. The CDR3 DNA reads TGTGCCAGTAGTCCAGCGGGAGGGCCCACAGATACGCAGTATTTT.

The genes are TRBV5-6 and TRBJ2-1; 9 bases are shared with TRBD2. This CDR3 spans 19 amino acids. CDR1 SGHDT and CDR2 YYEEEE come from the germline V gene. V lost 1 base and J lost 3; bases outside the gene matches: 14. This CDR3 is CASSLLAGTSLTYYNEQFF. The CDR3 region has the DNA TGTGCCAGCAGCTTGTTAGCGGGGACTAGCCTAACTTACTACAATGAGCAGTTCTTC. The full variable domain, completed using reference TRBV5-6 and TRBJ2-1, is DAGVTQSPTHLIKTRGQQVTLRCSPKSGHDTVSWYQQALGQGPQFIFQYYEEEERQRGNFPDRFSGHQFPNYSSELNVNALLLGDSALYLCASSLLAGTSLTYYNEQFFGPGTRLTVL.

The CDR3 bases are TGTGCCAGCAGTGGCGGGGGACAGGTCTCACTAACTGCAACCCGCTCGGGCTACGAGCAGTACTTC. Amino acids: CASSGGGQVSLTATRSGYEQYF. This chain connects TRBV2 to TRBJ2-7, with D perhaps TRBD1 (8 bases). CDR1 and CDR2 (germline): SNHLY, FYNNEI. Deletions cut 4 bases from V and 3 bases from J, with 37 bases between. The CDR3 length is 22 residues.

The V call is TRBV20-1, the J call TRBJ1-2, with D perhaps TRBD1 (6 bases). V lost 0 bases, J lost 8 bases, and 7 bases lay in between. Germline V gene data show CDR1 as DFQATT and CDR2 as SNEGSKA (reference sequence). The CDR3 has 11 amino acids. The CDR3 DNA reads TGCAGTGCTAGAGAAGACAGGGGCTACACCTTC. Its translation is CSAREDRGYTF.

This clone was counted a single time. The CDR3 region has the DNA TGTGCCAGCAGCTTAGCCCAGGGTAACTATGGCTACACCTTC. Its protein is CASSLAQGNYGYTF. The chain has TRBV7-2 and TRBJ1-2, with a possible D match to TRBD1 (5 bases). The CDR3 covers 14 residues. Trimming removed 0 bases from V and 1 base from J, with 6 bases in between. CDR1 and CDR2 from the germline V gene are SGHTA and FQGNSA.

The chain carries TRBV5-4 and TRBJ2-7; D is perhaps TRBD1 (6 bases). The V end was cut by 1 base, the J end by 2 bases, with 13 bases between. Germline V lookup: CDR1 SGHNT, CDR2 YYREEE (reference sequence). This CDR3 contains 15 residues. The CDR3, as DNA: TGTGCCAGCAGCTTGAAACAGGGTATGGCCTACGAGCAGTACTTC. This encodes CASSLKQGMAYEQYF.

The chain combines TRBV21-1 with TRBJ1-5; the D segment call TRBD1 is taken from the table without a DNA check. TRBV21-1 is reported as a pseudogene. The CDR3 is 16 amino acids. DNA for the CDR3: TGTGCCAGCAGCAAACAGACAGGGGACAGCGATCAGCCCCAGCATTTT. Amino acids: CASSKQTGDSDQPQHF.

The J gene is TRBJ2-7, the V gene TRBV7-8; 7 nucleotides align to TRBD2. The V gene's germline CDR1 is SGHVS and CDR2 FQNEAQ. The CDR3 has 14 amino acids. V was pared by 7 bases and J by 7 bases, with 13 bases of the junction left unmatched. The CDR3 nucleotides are TGTGCCAGCACCCCTGGCGGGAGAAGAGGGGAGCAGTACTTC. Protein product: CASTPGGRRGEQYF.